These T cell receptor beta chains were read from a single sample in a study of blood T cell repertoires in COVID-19. Assay: immunoSEQ multiplex PCR; the TCRdb copy retains only in-frame clones and omits some. The sample lists under 70,000 clones, around 85% occurring once. The sequenced sample was peripheral blood. Receptors were obtained from a man aged 55 to 69 with acute or convalescent COVID-19. The CDR3 runs from the conserved cysteine through the conserved F or W. Each record gives: D gene, V gene, clone size, J gene, CDR3 protein, CDR3 DNA. D genes are given only for firm matches. Clone size appears in some rows only: once, few, many, or a class for an expanded clone.

-	TRBV28	-	TRBJ1-1	CASSFGQGRRNTEAFF	TGTGCCAGCAGCTTCGGGCAGGGGCGAAGGAACACTGAAGCTTTCTTT
-	TRBV29-1	-	TRBJ1-2	CSVGSQTAYGYTF	TGCAGCGTTGGATCCCAGACAGCCTATGGCTACACCTTC
TRBD2	TRBV5-1	-	TRBJ2-1	CASSPSGRGRNEQFF	TGCGCCAGCAGCCCTAGCGGGAGGGGGCGGAATGAGCAGTTCTTC
-	TRBV18	-	TRBJ2-2	CASSQLANTGELFF	TGTGCCAGCTCACAGCTAGCAAACACCGGGGAGCTGTTTTTT
TRBD1	TRBV9	-	TRBJ2-1	CASSSTGTGGNEQFF	TGTGCCAGCAGCTCCACCGGGACAGGGGGCAATGAGCAGTTCTTC
TRBD2	TRBV5-1	once	TRBJ2-1	CASSSGTSRGEQFF	TGCGCCAGCAGCTCTGGGACTAGCCGGGGTGAGCAGTTCTTC
TRBD1	TRBV5-1	once	TRBJ1-1	CASSSDRGNTEAFF	TGCGCCAGCAGTAGTGACAGGGGAAACACTGAAGCTTTCTTT
-	TRBV2	-	TRBJ2-3	CASSIQGFTDTQYF	TGTGCCAGCAGTATACAGGGTTTCACAGATACGCAGTATTTT
-	TRBV30	-	TRBJ1-6	CAWSVFSSPLHF	TGTGCCTGGAGTGTGTTCAGTTCACCCCTCCACTTT
-	TRBV30	-	TRBJ1-2	CAWSVYRQLGANYGYTF	TGTGCCTGGAGTGTTTATCGGCAGTTAGGGGCTAACTATGGCTACACCTTC
TRBD1	TRBV10-3	few	TRBJ1-4	CASSRGTATNEKLFF	TGTGCCTCCTCTCGCGGGACAGCAACTAATGAAAAACTGTTTTTT
-	TRBV12-3/TRBV12-4	-	TRBJ2-2	CASSPLMELFF	TGTGCCAGCAGCCCCCTAATGGAGCTGTTTTTT
TRBD2	TRBV7-9	once	TRBJ2-7	CASRASGTPYEQYF	TGTGCCAGCAGGGCTAGCGGGACCCCCTACGAGCAGTACTTC
-	TRBV29-1	-	TRBJ2-7	CSVAPQGYEQYF	TGCAGCGTTGCCCCTCAGGGATACGAGCAGTACTTC
-	TRBV2	-	TRBJ2-1	CASSLRPGAQLGEQFF	TGTGCCAGCAGTCTCCGTCCAGGGGCCCAATTGGGTGAGCAGTTCTTC
TRBD2	TRBV24-1	-	TRBJ2-3	CATSDYSGSTDTQYF	TGTGCCACCAGTGACTATAGCGGGAGTACAGATACGCAGTATTTT
-	TRBV12-2	-	TRBJ2-7	CASRLSSGRPAYEQYF	TGTGCAAGTCGCTTAAGTAGCGGGAGGCCCGCCTACGAGCAGTACTTC
-	TRBV19	-	TRBJ1-4	CASSMALGQPRREKLFF	TGTGCCAGTAGTATGGCCCTAGGGCAGCCGCGGAGGGAAAAACTGTTTTTT
TRBD2	TRBV19	-	TRBJ2-7	CASSLKYRTSGRASYEQYF	TGTGCCAGTAGCCTTAAATACCGGACTAGCGGGAGGGCCTCTTACGAGCAGTACTTC
-	TRBV5-8	-	TRBJ2-2	CASSLEGLNTGELFF	TGTGCCAGCAGCTTGGAGGGACTCAACACCGGGGAGCTGTTTTTT
-	TRBV24-1	few	TRBJ2-2	CATSDFPGTGELFF	TGTGCCACCAGTGATTTCCCAGGTACCGGGGAGCTGTTTTTT
-	TRBV6-2/TRBV6-3	-	TRBJ2-3	CASSYPTDTQYF	TGTGCCAGCAGTTATCCTACAGATACGCAGTATTTT
-	TRBV20-1	-	TRBJ2-5	CSASMTGAETQYF	TGCAGTGCTAGTATGACGGGAGCAGAGACCCAGTACTTC
TRBD1	TRBV12-3/TRBV12-4	-	TRBJ2-7	CASNDRDYEQYF	TGTGCCAGCAACGACAGGGACTACGAGCAGTACTTC
-	TRBV5-8	-	TRBJ2-3	CASSLDPGGRTDTQYF	TGTGCCAGCAGCCTGGACCCGGGGGGCCGCACAGATACGCAGTATTTT
-	TRBV5-6	few	TRBJ2-5	CASSPPGGWETQYF	TGTGCCAGCAGCCCTCCGGGGGGCTGGGAGACCCAGTACTTC
TRBD2	TRBV20-1	-	TRBJ2-7	CSASPPGTSGGYYEQYF	TGCAGTGCTAGTCCACCTGGGACTAGCGGGGGTTACTACGAGCAGTACTTC
-	TRBV30	-	TRBJ1-5	CAWMGGQPQHF	TGTGCCTGGATGGGAGGACAGCCCCAGCATTTT
TRBD1	TRBV5-4	few	TRBJ1-6	CASSLPGQGSSPLHF	TGTGCCAGCAGCTTACCGGGACAGGGGTCCTCACCCCTCCACTTT
-	TRBV7-2	-	TRBJ2-3	CASSFRGALGTDTQYF	TGTGCCAGCAGCTTCAGGGGAGCTCTGGGCACAGATACGCAGTATTTT
TRBD2	TRBV27	-	TRBJ2-3	CASSSLRGLAGATDTQYF	TGTGCCAGCAGTAGCCTCCGGGGGCTAGCGGGAGCCACAGATACGCAGTATTTT
-	TRBV18	few	TRBJ1-2	CASSPEGEGYGYTF	TGTGCCAGCTCACCTGAGGGAGAAGGCTATGGCTACACCTTC
-	TRBV6-6	-	TRBJ2-3	CASSYSTRADTQYF	TGTGCCAGCAGTTACTCGACCCGGGCAGATACGCAGTATTTT
-	TRBV23-1	-	TRBJ2-7	CASSPLFVEQYF	TGCGCCAGCAGCCCGTTGTTCGTCGAGCAGTACTTC
TRBD1	TRBV2	-	TRBJ1-5	CASSGTGGYQPQHF	TGTGCCAGCTCGGGGACAGGCGGCTATCAGCCCCAGCATTTT
TRBD1	TRBV10-3	-	TRBJ2-7	CAIRGQGLYEQYF	TGTGCCATCAGGGGACAGGGGCTCTACGAGCAGTACTTC
-	TRBV7-8	-	TRBJ2-7	CASSSGQWYEQYF	TGTGCCAGCAGCTCTGGACAGTGGTACGAGCAGTACTTC
-	TRBV21-1	-	TRBJ1-1	CASSKGGQGALNTEAFF	TGTGCCAGCAGCAAAGGTGGGCAGGGGGCGTTGAACACTGAAGCTTTCTTT
-	TRBV24-1	few	TRBJ2-1	CATSDLYNEQFF	TGTGCCACCAGTGACCTCTACAATGAGCAGTTCTTC
-	TRBV5-1	-	TRBJ1-3	CASSLTQGVGGNTIYF	TGCGCCAGCAGTTTAACACAGGGAGTGGGAGGAAACACCATATATTTT
-	TRBV24-1	-	TRBJ2-2	CATQKTGNTGELFF	TGTGCCACCCAGAAGACAGGGAACACCGGGGAGCTGTTTTTT
TRBD2	TRBV24-1	once	TRBJ2-1	CATSRETSVHEQFF	TGTGCCACCAGTCGCGAGACTAGCGTCCATGAGCAGTTCTTC
-	TRBV28	-	TRBJ2-7	CASSLETRVGEQYF	TGTGCCAGCAGTTTAGAAACCAGGGTGGGGGAGCAGTACTTC
-	TRBV10-3	-	TRBJ2-7	CAISAPEGEQYF	TGTGCCATCAGTGCCCCTGAGGGCGAGCAGTACTTC
-	TRBV7-2	-	TRBJ1-3	CASSLVAGRGNTIYF	TGTGCCAGCAGCTTAGTAGCTGGAAGAGGAAACACCATATATTTT
-	TRBV3-1/TRBV3-2	-	TRBJ1-1	CASSQEWAQGAEAFF	TGTGCCAGCAGCCAAGAGTGGGCACAGGGAGCTGAAGCTTTCTTT
TRBD1	TRBV6-5	-	TRBJ1-3	CASSRDRAPGNTIYF	TGTGCCAGCAGCCGCGACAGGGCGCCTGGAAACACCATATATTTT
TRBD2	TRBV15	once	TRBJ2-1	CATKASGRGFYNEQFF	TGTGCCACCAAGGCTAGCGGGAGAGGTTTTTACAATGAGCAGTTCTTC
-	TRBV2	-	TRBJ1-2	CASSEGVEGYTF	TGTGCCAGCAGTGAAGGGGTGGAGGGCTACACCTTC
-	TRBV5-3	-	TRBJ2-7	CARSPFYEQYF	TGTGCCAGAAGCCCTTTTTACGAGCAGTACTTC
-	TRBV7-2	-	TRBJ2-1	CASSLVAGTYNEQFF	TGTGCCAGCAGCTTAGTGGCGGGTACTTACAATGAGCAGTTCTTC